The source of this TCR beta chain is a study of blood T cell repertoires in COVID-19. Study background: Sources were T cells, B-cell-depleted T cells, or PBMCs; the material itself was cDNA or gDNA.

The CDR3 length is 16 residues. Germline CDR1 and CDR2: LNHDA and SQIVND (reference sequence). Trimming cost V 3 bases and J 2 bases, with 13 bases left between them. The table came from immunoSEQ multiplex PCR; TCRdb's copy has only in-frame clones and leaves some out. The data contain 90,000 to 100,000 clones, 70% to 90% of them singletons. This clone was seen only once. Sequenced: peripheral blood. This clonotype was sampled from a man in his fifties or sixties with acute or convalescent COVID-19. V is TRBV19 and J is TRBJ2-2; possibly TRBD2 for D (6 bases). The CDR3 DNA sequence: TGTGCCAGTAGTATCTTGGTAGCGGTCAACACCGGGGAGCTGTTTTTT. Translation gives CASSILVAVNTGELFF.